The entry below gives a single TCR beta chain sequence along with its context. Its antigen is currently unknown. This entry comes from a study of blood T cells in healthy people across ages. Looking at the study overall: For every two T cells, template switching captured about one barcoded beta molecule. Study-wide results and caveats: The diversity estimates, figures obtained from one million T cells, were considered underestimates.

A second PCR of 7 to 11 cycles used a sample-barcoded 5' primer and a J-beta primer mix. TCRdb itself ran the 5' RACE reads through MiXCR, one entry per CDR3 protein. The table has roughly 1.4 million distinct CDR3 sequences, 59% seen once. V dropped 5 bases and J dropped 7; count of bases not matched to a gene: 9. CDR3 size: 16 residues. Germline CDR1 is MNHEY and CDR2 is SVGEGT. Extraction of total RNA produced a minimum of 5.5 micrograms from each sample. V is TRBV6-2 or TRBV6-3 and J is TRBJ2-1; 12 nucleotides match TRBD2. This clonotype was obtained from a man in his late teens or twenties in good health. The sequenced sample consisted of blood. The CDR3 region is CASSPSGTSGPNEQFF. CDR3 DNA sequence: TGTGCCAGCAGTCCTTCCGGGACTAGCGGGCCGAATGAGCAGTTCTTC.